The present T cell receptor beta chain was sequenced within a study of T cell responses to AZD1222 COVID-19 vaccine. Germline V gives CDR1 MRHNA, CDR2 SNTAGT. The CDR3 totals 14 residues. With 5 bases clipped from V and 1 base from J, the junction kept 1 base outside the gene matches. Profiled with immunoSEQ multiplex PCR; TCRdb holds only in-frame clones, not every one. The profile shows roughly 70,000 clones, more than 75% of them singletons. The TCR sequence derives from an adult who received the MenACWY meningococcal vaccine as a control. The V gene is TRBV6-4, the J gene TRBJ2-1, with 8 bases fitting TRBD2. The sequenced sample was peripheral blood, obtained 28 days after the second dose of the MenACWY control vaccine. As DNA, the CDR3 is TGTGCCAGCAGTAAGCGGGGGTCCTACAATGAGCAGTTCTTC. Protein product: CASSKRGSYNEQFF.